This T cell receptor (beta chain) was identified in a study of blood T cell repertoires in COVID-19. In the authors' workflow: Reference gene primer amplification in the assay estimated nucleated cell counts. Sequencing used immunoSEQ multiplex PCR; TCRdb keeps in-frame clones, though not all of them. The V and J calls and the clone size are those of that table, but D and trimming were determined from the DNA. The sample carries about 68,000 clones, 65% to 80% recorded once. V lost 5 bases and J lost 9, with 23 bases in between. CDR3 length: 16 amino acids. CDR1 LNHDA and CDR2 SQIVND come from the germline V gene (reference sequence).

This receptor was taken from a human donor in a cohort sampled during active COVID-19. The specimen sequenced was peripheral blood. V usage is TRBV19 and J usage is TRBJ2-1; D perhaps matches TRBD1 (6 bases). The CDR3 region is CASSYTGIGLRSEQFF. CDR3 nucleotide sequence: TGTGCCAGTAGTTATACAGGGATCGGTCTTCGATCTGAGCAGTTCTTC.